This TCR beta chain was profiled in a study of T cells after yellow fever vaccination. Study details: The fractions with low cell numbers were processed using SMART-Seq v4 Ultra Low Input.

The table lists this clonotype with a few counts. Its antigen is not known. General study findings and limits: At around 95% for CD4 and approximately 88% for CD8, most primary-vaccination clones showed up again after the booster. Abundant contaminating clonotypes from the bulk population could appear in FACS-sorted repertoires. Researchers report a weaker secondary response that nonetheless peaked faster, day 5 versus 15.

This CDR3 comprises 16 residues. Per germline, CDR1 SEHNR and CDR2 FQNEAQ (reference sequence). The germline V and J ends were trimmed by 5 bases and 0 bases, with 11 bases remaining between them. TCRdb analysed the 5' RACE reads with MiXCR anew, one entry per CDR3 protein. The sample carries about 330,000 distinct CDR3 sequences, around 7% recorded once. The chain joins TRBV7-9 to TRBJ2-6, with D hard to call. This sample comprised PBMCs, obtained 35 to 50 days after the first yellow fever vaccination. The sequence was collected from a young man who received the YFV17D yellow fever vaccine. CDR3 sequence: CASSNPSYSGANVLTF. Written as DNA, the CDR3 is TGTGCCAGCAGCAACCCGAGTTACTCTGGGGCCAACGTCCTGACTTTC. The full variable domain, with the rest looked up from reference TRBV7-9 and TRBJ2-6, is DTGVSQNPRHKITKRGQNVTFRCDPISEHNRLYWYRQTLGQGPEFLTYFQNEAQLEKSRLLSDRFSAERPKGSFSTLEIQRTEQGDSAMYLCASSNPSYSGANVLTFGAGSRLTVL.